This T cell receptor (beta chain) derives from a study of cytomegalovirus exposure and HLA in healthy donors (dated by TCRdb to the late 2010s). For the study in its entirety: An earlier analysis of 550 to 700 of the donors reported roughly 300 Gb of sequence data and roughly 110 million unique TCR beta sequences from 150 million to 200 million T cells. An early release that covered some 640 HLA-typed donors contained approximately 300 gigabases of sequencing data and around 85 million unique TCR sequences. Of the roughly 410 genotyped donors, 81% were placed in the genetic ancestry cluster associated with self-reported Caucasian donors. The study aimed to test whether signatures of past pathogen exposure could be identified by cataloging public T cell receptors. The T cell repertoires of roughly 660 subjects were profiled by immunosequencing and related to cytomegalovirus serostatus. In addition to the first cohort of approximately 670 subjects, a separate validation cohort of approximately 130 different subjects was used. To predict cytomegalovirus infection status, the study brought together high-throughput TCR immunosequencing, statistical association of individual TCRs with disease status, and machine learning. To study patterns of TCR occurrence, a later analysis re-analyzed previously published TCR beta repertoires from around 700 donors and added high-resolution HLA genotyping. Rather than drawing on any new phenotypic data, the later analysis identified candidate immune exposures from TCR beta sequences and the way those sequences occurred across donors. An earlier analysis of fewer than 750 of the donors used high-throughput TCR beta sequencing to judge whether each TCR beta V gene segment behaved as functional or pseudogenic. Donor age, sex, ethnicity and CMV serostatus were collected together with the repertoire data. Genome-wide SNP genotypes for about 65% of the 666 donors were used in a later genetic analysis, which treated that subset as a discovery cohort. Every repertoire in the discovery cohort had been generated on one and the same sequencing platform. Class I and class II HLA loci were covered by the typing at four-digit resolution. The number of donors typed differed by locus, with about 620-630 for A, B, C, DRB1 and DQB1, 522 for DQA1, 600 to 610 for DPA1, and around 460 for DPB1. Five DR-DQ haplotypes were treated as single units for association and clustering because of strong linkage in the cohort. On average, around 230,000 unique TCR beta nucleotide sequences were sequenced per donor among fewer than 500 genotyped donors of the cohort, with 15% to 20% of those sequences being non-productive.

Sequences MDHEN (CDR1) and SYDVKM (CDR2) are obtained from the germline V gene. The CDR3 has 15 amino acids, counting the end cysteine and phenylalanine. The sequence is cut down to CDR3 DNA, 45 bases in frame from base 1. The germline V and J ends show losses of 1 base and 4 bases respectively, and no gene match explains 6 bases of the junction. Library method: the immunoSEQ multiplex PCR assay. A mixture of 60 forward primers for TCR Vbeta segments and 13 reverse primers for TCR Jbeta segments was used in the multiplex PCR. The CDR3 region of rearranged TCR beta genes was amplified from genomic DNA by a multiplex PCR assay. On the Illumina HiSeq System, the amplified TCR beta libraries were sequenced as 87-base-pair reads. The authors processed their data as follows. Across the roughly 670 repertoires, a later analysis counted 80 million or so unique TCR beta chains, some 11 million of which were shared by at least two donors. Raw reads were error-corrected and collapsed into unique sequences by a nearest-neighbor algorithm in which closely related sequences were merged to remove PCR and sequencing errors. V, D and J gene segments were assigned by aligning CDR3 sequences to IMGT reference sequences. For a sequence to be retained, at least a six-nucleotide match to both a V gene segment and a J gene segment was required. Rearrangements were classified as productive when the CDR3 lacked stop codons and remained in frame with V and J, and all other rearrangements were classified as non-productive. Following IMGT convention, CDR3 was defined as the stretch from the second conserved V-encoded cysteine up to the conserved J-encoded phenylalanine. Sequences without an unambiguous match to a single V gene segment were excluded from the earlier analysis of about 630 of the donors. An earlier analysis of a few hundred of the donors classified V segments as functional when productive rearrangements were above 56.7% and as segregating when the standard deviation between donors was above 5%. A statistical classification framework was built for diagnosing cytomegalovirus status from the catalog of TCR beta chain sequences. V and J gene assignment, in a later analysis, came from comparing TCR nucleotide sequences with IMGT/GENE-DB human TR gene sequences. The TCRdist pipeline was used in a later analysis to assign CDR3 sequences and most-parsimonious VDJ recombination scenarios. In a later analysis, each TCR beta chain was defined by its CDR3 amino acid sequence together with its V-gene family, and reads without a unique V-gene family were excluded. As a way to deal with suspected cross-contamination and a sequencing artifact, a later analysis dropped roughly 620 nucleotide sequences that were highly shared and had low generation probability. For each public chain, a later analysis derived a clonal expansion index from normalized ranks of inferred template counts within each repertoire. In a later analysis, generation probabilities were computed using a VDJ recombination model fitted to out-of-frame rearrangements, and the results were checked against IGoR. Hypergeometric tests were used in a later analysis to score TCR-TCR, TCR-HLA and TCR-CMV co-occurrence, with a repertoire-size bias correction applied to the TCR pairs. False discovery rates were estimated in a later analysis by permuting HLA or CMV assignments 20 times. A later analysis grouped co-occurring TCRs with DBSCAN, adding TCRdist sequence similarity when clustering within HLA-allele-positive subsets. Repertoires with fewer than 30,000 or more than 120,000 public chains were left out of co-occurrence clustering, as were about five repertoires with anomalous nucleotide sharing. The immuneACCESS repertoire file appears here via TCRdb, limited to in-frame rearrangements. These files lack a portion of the clones; in checked studies, under half of the deficit traces to unresolved V genes, and the cause of the others is not known. Clone size and the V and J calls come from that table; the DNA yielded D and trimming. For this sample the table gives 130,000 to 150,000 clones, of which roughly 82% were detected only once. The ten top clones hold approximately 5.5% of the sample.

The research as a whole found: A later analysis reported that several top co-occurrence clusters appeared linked to parvovirus B19, influenza, CMV and Epstein-Barr virus. In a later genetic analysis, fewer N-insertions in productive TCRs were reported among donors in an Asian-associated ancestry cluster than the roughly 710-donor mean. Broadly in line with IMGT annotations, most TCR beta V segments showed up in productive rearrangements about 87% or about 30% of the time in an earlier analysis of under 700 of the donors. In vitro tests confirmed that a few of the cytomegalovirus-associated TCR beta chains recognize cytomegalovirus antigens. It was suggested by the authors that the approach could potentially be generalized to other disease states and immunological phenotypes. Most TCR sequences were seen in very few donors, while some public TCRs were found in many individuals. Correlated functional status among segregating V segments might be attributable to linkage disequilibrium, but an unknown experimental factor could not be ruled out. Because some donors lacked HLA typing at each locus, the association tests relied only on the typed subset. A total of 164 TCR beta chains were listed by the study as associated with cytomegalovirus. When HLA alleles, especially DR and DQ, strongly co-occurred, TCR associations were difficult to assign to individual alleles. In a later analysis, TCR association rates were found to vary across HLA loci, with the most associated TCRs seen for DRB1 alleles and the fewest for HLA-C alleles. A further reported finding was that TCR beta sequences accurately predicted the HLA-A and HLA-B alleles for most subjects in the first cohort. Cytomegalovirus status was reported to be diagnosed by the classifier with high specificity and sensitivity in both the original and validation cohorts. The only immune exposure information available for the cohort was CMV serostatus. In this cohort, only TCR beta chains were sequenced, and detectable features were limited by the absence of alpha or paired-chain data. A later analysis found that HLA-associated TCR beta chains were more clonally expanded and had lower generation probabilities than equally common non-associated chains. The earlier analysis of nearly 600 of the donors excluded about 16 rarely observed V segments, including chromosome 9 orphons, because counts were too low. According to a later analysis, most CMV-associated TCR beta chains appeared to be HLA-restricted, and the HLA associations seemed to be driven largely by CMV exposure. Presence/absence analyses assumed roughly uniform sequencing depth across donors, an assumption that may not hold. A cluster of highly shared sequence variants was judged likely to represent a technical artifact of the sequencing pipeline. An association between a missense DCLRE1C variant and V-gene and J-gene trimming of TCR beta chains was found in a later genetic analysis and replicated in an independent cohort. Specific HLA alleles were associated with 15,000 to 20,000 TCR beta sequences at a false discovery rate of 0.05 in a later analysis. Some IMGT-functional V segments, including TRBV6-2 and TRBV6-3, could not be distinguished by the 87-base-pair reads and were therefore excluded.

On this clone: It has no known antigen specificity. Within one base of it there is no much larger clone, and no base qualities were kept.

The cohort comprised some 680 healthy bone marrow donors. All cohort members were sampled while nominally healthy, although unrecorded immune exposures were likely present. The donor was CMV seropositive and was included in the group of 289 seropositive cohort members. A peripheral blood sample was provided by each donor, and peripheral blood mononuclear cells were used for TCR beta sequencing. The Qiagen DNeasy Blood Extraction Kit was used to extract genomic DNA from the blood cell samples. Sequencing input: PBMCs. The TCR was taken from a man aged 25 to 40 in good health and CMV-seropositive. The chain was built from TRBV28 and TRBJ2-5; 7 bases in between match TRBD2. At the DNA level, the sequence is TGTGCCAGCAGTTTATCCTACTCGGGAGGAGAGACCCAGTACTTC. This yields the protein CASSLSYSGGETQYF.